The rows below give T cell receptor beta chains drawn from one sample of a study of blood T cells in healthy people across ages. TCRdb fed the 5' RACE reads into MiXCR, producing one record per CDR3 protein. The sample carries approximately 800,000 distinct CDR3 sequences, about 53% recorded once. Material: blood. The receptor set was obtained from an elderly man in good health. Both conserved end residues are part of each CDR3. The D gene is left open where the match is weak. Expanded clones get a size class; other rows say once, few or many, or leave the size out.

D: TRBD1; V: TRBV27; J: TRBJ1-2; size: -; CDR3: CASRAQDRGSYGYTF; DNA: TGTGCCAGCAGAGCCCAGGACAGGGGAAGCTATGGCTACACCTTC
D: TRBD1; V: TRBV7-9; J: TRBJ2-7; size: many; CDR3: CASAWTGGRDEQYF; DNA: TGTGCCAGCGCCTGGACAGGGGGCAGAGACGAGCAGTACTTC
D: TRBD2; V: TRBV3-1; J: TRBJ2-7; size: -; CDR3: CASSPLALAAVEQYF; DNA: TGTGCCAGCAGCCCCCTAGCGCTAGCGGCGGTCGAGCAGTACTTC
D: -; V: TRBV28; J: TRBJ1-1; size: -; CDR3: CASSFESQVNTEAFF; DNA: TGTGCCAGCAGTTTTGAATCCCAGGTGAACACTGAAGCTTTCTTT
D: -; V: TRBV10-2; J: TRBJ2-7; size: few; CDR3: CASSESAAAGTLLEQYF; DNA: TGCGCCAGCAGTGAGTCGGCAGCGGCGGGAACCCTCCTCGAGCAGTACTTC
D: -; V: TRBV7-2; J: TRBJ1-2; size: few; CDR3: CASTHGRAGGSNYGYTF; DNA: TGTGCCAGCACCCATGGGCGGGCAGGAGGATCTAACTATGGCTACACCTTC
D: -; V: TRBV20-1; J: TRBJ2-5; size: few; CDR3: CSARTSRPWGETQYF; DNA: TGCAGTGCTAGAACCTCCCGGCCTTGGGGGGAGACCCAGTACTTC
D: -; V: TRBV11-2; J: TRBJ2-2; size: -; CDR3: CASSRDGTGDLFF; DNA: TGTGCCAGCAGCCGGGACGGCACCGGGGATCTGTTTTTT
D: TRBD2; V: TRBV6-5; J: TRBJ2-2; size: -; CDR3: CASATSGRRAGELFF; DNA: TGTGCCAGCGCTACTAGCGGGAGGAGGGCCGGGGAGCTGTTTTTT
D: -; V: TRBV7-9; J: TRBJ2-3; size: few; CDR3: CASSLGGQGTDTQYF; DNA: TGTGCCAGCAGCTTAGGGGGACAAGGCACAGATACGCAGTATTTT
D: -; V: TRBV6-5; J: TRBJ2-1; size: -; CDR3: CASSYLSAVGSSYNEQFF; DNA: TGTGCCAGCAGTTACCTTTCCGCCGTGGGATCCTCCTACAATGAGCAGTTCTTC
D: TRBD2; V: TRBV6-5; J: TRBJ2-1; size: -; CDR3: CASSPHGAGWDNEQFF; DNA: TGTGCCAGCAGCCCCCATGGAGCGGGATGGGACAATGAGCAGTTCTTC
D: TRBD2; V: TRBV6-5; J: TRBJ2-5; size: -; CDR3: CASSPQGLARVETQYF; DNA: TGTGCCAGCAGTCCCCAAGGACTAGCCCGGGTAGAGACCCAGTACTTC
D: TRBD1; V: TRBV29-1; J: TRBJ2-2; size: once; CDR3: CSVRGQGKSGELFF; DNA: TGCAGCGTGCGAGGACAGGGGAAAAGCGGGGAGCTGTTTTTT
D: -; V: TRBV11-1; J: TRBJ2-1; size: few; CDR3: CASSLYGSNNEQFF; DNA: TGTGCCAGCAGCTTATATGGCAGCAACAATGAGCAGTTCTTC
D: TRBD2; V: TRBV12-3/TRBV12-4; J: TRBJ2-7; size: -; CDR3: CASRLAGEIREGEQYF; DNA: TGTGCCAGTAGACTAGCGGGAGAAATTCGGGAGGGCGAGCAGTACTTC
D: -; V: TRBV28; J: TRBJ2-5; size: once; CDR3: CASSDWRPGETQYF; DNA: TGCGCCAGCTCCGACTGGCGCCCTGGTGAGACCCAGTACTTC
D: -; V: TRBV14; J: TRBJ1-1; size: -; CDR3: CASSQDFRTEAFF; DNA: TGTGCCAGCAGCCAAGATTTTCGAACTGAAGCTTTCTTT